The rows below give T cell receptor beta chains drawn from one sample of a study of early T cells in non-severe SARS-CoV-2 infection. TCRdb called the 5' RACE reads again in MiXCR, with one record for every CDR3 protein. This sample has about 58,000 distinct CDR3 sequences, with more than 10% found just once. Sequences were derived from whole blood, sampled at baseline. These receptor sequences come from an adult who was a healthcare worker with PCR-confirmed SARS-CoV-2 infection or an uninfected control (not recorded which). The donor label of this sample is uncertain. Each CDR3 is given with its conserved first and last residue. The D gene is left open where the match is weak. A row's size may be missing; if present it is once, few, many or a size class.

j_call d_call clone_size v_call cdr3_aa cdr3_nt
TRBJ1-2 NA few TRBV7-9 CASSFRGSVYGYTF TGTGCCAGCAGCTTCCGCGGCTCCGTCTATGGCTACACCTTC
TRBJ2-3 NA NA TRBV6-1 CASSEASDTQYF TGTGCCAGCAGTGAAGCCTCAGATACGCAGTATTTT
TRBJ2-5 NA few TRBV24-1 CATSDSVLATQYF TGTGCCACCAGTGACTCCGTTCTGGCGACCCAGTACTTC
TRBJ2-5 NA NA TRBV4-1 CASSQNIGISQETQYF TGCGCCAGCAGCCAAAATATCGGGATCTCACAAGAGACCCAGTACTTC
TRBJ2-2 TRBD2 NA TRBV6-5 CASSYGLAGLANTGELFF TGTGCCAGCAGTTACGGCCTAGCGGGGCTCGCGAACACCGGGGAGCTGTTTTTT
TRBJ1-5 NA many TRBV3-1 CASSQEGNQPQHF TGTGCCAGCAGCCAAGAGGGAAATCAGCCCCAGCATTTT
TRBJ2-2 TRBD1 few TRBV7-3 CASSSNRGTGELFF TGTGCCAGCAGCTCCAACAGGGGCACCGGGGAGCTGTTTTTT
TRBJ1-2 NA NA TRBV12-3/TRBV12-4 CASSAGRGYTF TGTGCCAGCAGTGCAGGGCGCGGCTACACCTTC
TRBJ2-5 TRBD2 many TRBV30 CAWTPGFALAGETQYF TGTGCCTGGACCCCCGGTTTTGCCCTAGCGGGGGAGACCCAGTACTTC
TRBJ1-1 NA many TRBV4-1 CASSQGHRRLNTEAFF TGCGCCAGCAGCCAGGGACACCGAAGGCTGAACACTGAAGCTTTCTTT
TRBJ2-1 TRBD2 NA TRBV30 CAWRGIRLAGAYNEQFF TGTGCCTGGAGGGGAATCCGACTAGCGGGGGCCTACAATGAGCAGTTCTTC